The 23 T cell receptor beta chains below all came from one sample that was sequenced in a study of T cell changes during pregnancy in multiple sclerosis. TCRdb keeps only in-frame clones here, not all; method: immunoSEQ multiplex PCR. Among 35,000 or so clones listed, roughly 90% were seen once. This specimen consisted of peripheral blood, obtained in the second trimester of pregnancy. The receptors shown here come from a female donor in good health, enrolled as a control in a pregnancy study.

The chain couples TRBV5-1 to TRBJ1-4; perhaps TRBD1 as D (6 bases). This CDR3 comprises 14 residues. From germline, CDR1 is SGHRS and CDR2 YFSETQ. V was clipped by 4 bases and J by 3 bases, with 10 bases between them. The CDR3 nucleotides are TGCGCCAGCAGCCCTGGACAGTCTAATGAAAAACTGTTTTTT. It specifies CASSPGQSNEKLFF.

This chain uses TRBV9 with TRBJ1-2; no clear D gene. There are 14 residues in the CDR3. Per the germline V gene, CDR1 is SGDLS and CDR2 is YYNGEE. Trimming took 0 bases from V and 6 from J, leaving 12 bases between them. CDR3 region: CASSVGKGRDGYTF. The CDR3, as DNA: TGTGCCAGCAGCGTAGGGAAAGGGCGGGATGGCTACACCTTC. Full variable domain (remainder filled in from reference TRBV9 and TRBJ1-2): DSGVTQTPKHLITATGQRVTLRCSPRSGDLSVYWYQQSLDQGLQFLIQYYNGEERAKGNILERFSAQQFPDLHSELNLSSLELGDSALYFCASSVGKGRDGYTFGSGTRLTVV.

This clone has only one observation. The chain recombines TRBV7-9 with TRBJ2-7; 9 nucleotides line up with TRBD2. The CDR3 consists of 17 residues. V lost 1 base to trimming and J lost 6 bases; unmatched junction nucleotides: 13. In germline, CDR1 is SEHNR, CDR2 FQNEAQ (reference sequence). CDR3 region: CASSLGSGAGGAAEQYF. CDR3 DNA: TGTGCCAGCAGCTTAGGGTCAGGAGCGGGGGGCGCGGCCGAGCAGTACTTC.

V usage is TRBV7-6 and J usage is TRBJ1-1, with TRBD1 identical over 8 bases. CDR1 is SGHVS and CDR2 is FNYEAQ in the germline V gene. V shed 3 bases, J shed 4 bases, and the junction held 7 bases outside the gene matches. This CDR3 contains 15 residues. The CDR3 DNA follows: TGTGCCAGCAGCTTTAAGACAGGGGCTAGCACTGAAGCTTTCTTT. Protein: CASSFKTGASTEAFF.

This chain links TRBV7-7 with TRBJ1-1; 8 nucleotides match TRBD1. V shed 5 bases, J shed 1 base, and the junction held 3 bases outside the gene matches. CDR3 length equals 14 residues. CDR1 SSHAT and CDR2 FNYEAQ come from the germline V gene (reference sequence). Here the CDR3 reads CASSPGQGNTEAFF. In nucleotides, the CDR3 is TGTGCCAGCAGCCCCGGACAGGGGAACACTGAAGCTTTCTTT.

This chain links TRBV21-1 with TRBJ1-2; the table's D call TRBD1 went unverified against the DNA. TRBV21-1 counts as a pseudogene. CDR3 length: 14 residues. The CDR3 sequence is CARYHRGGNYGYTF. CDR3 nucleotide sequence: TGTGCCAGGTACCACAGGGGGGGAAACTATGGCTACACCTTC.

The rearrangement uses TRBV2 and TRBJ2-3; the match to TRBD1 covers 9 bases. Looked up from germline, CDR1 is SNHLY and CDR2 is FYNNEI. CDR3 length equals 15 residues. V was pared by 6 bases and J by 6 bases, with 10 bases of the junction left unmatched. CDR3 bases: TGTGCCAGCAGGGACAGGGGAGCATATAGGGATACGCAGTATTTT. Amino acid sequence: CASRDRGAYRDTQYF.

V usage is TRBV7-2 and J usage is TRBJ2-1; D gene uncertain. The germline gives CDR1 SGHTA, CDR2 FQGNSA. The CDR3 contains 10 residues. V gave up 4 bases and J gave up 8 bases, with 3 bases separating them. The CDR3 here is CASSSDEQFF. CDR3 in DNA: TGTGCCAGCAGCTCAGATGAGCAGTTCTTC.

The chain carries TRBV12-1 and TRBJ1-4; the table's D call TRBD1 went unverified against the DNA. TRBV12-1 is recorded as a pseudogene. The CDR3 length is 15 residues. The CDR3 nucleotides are TGTGCCAGCAGGATCGTCCGGGACAGAAGAGGAAAACTGTTTTTT. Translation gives CASRIVRDRRGKLFF.

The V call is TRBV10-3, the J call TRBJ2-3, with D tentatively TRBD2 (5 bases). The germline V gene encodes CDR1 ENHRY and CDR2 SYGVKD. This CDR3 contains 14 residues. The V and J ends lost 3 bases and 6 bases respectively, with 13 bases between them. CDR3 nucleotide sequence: TGTGCCATCAGTGAACGGCCCGGCGGGGATACGCAGTATTTT. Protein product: CAISERPGGDTQYF.

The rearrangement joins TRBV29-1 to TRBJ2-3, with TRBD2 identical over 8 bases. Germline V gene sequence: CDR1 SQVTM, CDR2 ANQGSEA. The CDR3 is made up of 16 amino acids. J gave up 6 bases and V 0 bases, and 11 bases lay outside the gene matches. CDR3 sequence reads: CSVEDLPAGVPDTQYF. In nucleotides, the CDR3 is TGCAGCGTTGAAGATCTTCCAGCGGGAGTGCCGGATACGCAGTATTTT.

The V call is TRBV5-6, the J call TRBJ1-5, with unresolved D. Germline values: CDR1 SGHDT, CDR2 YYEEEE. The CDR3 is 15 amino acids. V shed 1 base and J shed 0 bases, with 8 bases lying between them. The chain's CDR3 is CASSLIRNSNQPQHF. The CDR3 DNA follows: TGTGCCAGCAGCTTGATCAGAAATAGCAATCAGCCCCAGCATTTT.

In DNA, the CDR3 is TGTGCCAGTAGTCTACAGGGCCCACAAGAGACCCAGTACTTC. It codes for CASSLQGPQETQYF. The chain couples TRBV19 to TRBJ2-5; D is possibly TRBD1 (6 bases). V was pared by 5 bases and J by 2 bases, with 12 bases between. This CDR3 has 14 residues. The germline gives CDR1 LNHDA, CDR2 SQIVND (reference sequence). The whole variable domain, filled in from reference TRBV19 and TRBJ2-5, reads DGGITQSPKYLFRKEGQNVTLSCEQNLNHDAMYWYRQDPGQGLRLIYYSQIVNDFQKGDIAEGYSVSREKKESFPLTVTSAQKNPTAFYLCASSLQGPQETQYFGPGTRLLVL.

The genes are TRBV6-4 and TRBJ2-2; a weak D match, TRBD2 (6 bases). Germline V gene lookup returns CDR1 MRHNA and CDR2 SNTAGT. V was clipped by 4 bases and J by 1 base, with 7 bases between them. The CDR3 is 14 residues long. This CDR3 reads CASSGGLNTGELFF. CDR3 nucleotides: TGTGCCAGCAGTGGGGGACTGAACACCGGGGAGCTGTTTTTT.

CDR3 DNA sequence: TGTGCCAGCAGCCCGGGACAGGGGGTCACAGATACGCAGTATTTT. Amino acids: CASSPGQGVTDTQYF. The rearrangement links TRBV5-8 to TRBJ2-3; TRBD1 matches 11 bases. The germline gives CDR1 SGHTS, CDR2 YDEGEE. This CDR3 is 15 amino acids long. V trimming: 4 bases; J trimming: 2 bases; junction bases outside the gene matches: 3.

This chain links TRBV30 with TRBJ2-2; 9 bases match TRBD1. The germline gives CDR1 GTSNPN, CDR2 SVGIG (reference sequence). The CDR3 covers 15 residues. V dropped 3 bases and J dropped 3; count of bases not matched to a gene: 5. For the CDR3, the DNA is TGTGCCTGGAGATTACAGGGGGCGGACACCGGGGAGCTGTTTTTT. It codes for CAWRLQGADTGELFF.

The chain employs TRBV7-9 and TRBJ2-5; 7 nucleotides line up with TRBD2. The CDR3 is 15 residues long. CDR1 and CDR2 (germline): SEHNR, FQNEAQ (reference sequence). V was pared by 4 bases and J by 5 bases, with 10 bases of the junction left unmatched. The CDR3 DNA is TGTGCCAGCAGCTGGGACTCCTTGGGAGGGGAGACCCAGTACTTC. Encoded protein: CASSWDSLGGETQYF.

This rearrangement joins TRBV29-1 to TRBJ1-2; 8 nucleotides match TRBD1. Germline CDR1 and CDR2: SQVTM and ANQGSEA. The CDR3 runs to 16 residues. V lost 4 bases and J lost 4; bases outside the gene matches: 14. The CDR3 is CSVGIGGTGPTYGYTF. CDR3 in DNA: TGCAGCGTTGGGATCGGAGGGACAGGCCCTACCTATGGCTACACCTTC.

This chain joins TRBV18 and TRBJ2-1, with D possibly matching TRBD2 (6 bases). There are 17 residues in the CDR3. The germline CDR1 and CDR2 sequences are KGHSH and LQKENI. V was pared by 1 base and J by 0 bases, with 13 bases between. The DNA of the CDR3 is TGTGCCAGCTCACCACTCCTAGCGTTGCCCTCCTACAATGAGCAGTTCTTC. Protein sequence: CASSPLLALPSYNEQFF.

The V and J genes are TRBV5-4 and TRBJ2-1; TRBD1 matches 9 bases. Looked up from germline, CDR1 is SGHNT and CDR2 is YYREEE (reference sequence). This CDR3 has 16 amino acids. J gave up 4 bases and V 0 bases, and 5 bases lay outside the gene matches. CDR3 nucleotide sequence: TGTGCCAGCAGCTTGGAAAGGGGGACAGGGTACAATGAGCAGTTCTTC. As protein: CASSLERGTGYNEQFF.

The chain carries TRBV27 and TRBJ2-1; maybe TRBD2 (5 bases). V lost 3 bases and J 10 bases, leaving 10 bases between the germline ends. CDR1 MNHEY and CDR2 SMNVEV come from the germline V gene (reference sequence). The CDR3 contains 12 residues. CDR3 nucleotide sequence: TGTGCCAGCAGTTTGGTGGGAGTCGAGCAGTTCTTC. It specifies CASSLVGVEQFF.

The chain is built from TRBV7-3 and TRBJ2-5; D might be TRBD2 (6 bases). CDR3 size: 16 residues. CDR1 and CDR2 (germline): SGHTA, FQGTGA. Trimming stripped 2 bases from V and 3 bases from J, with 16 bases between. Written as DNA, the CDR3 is TGTGCCAGCAGCTTAGGGTGGGACTCCGCGAAAGAGACCCAGTACTTC. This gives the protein CASSLGWDSAKETQYF.

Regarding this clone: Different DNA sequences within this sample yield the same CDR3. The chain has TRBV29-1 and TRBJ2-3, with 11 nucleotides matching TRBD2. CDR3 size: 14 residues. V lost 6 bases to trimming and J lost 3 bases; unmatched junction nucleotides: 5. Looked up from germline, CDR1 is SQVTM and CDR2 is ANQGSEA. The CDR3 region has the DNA TGCAGCGTGCTAGCGGGGGGTTGGACAGATACGCAGTATTTT. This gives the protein CSVLAGGWTDTQYF.